These 29 T cell receptor beta chains share one sample of origin, sequenced in a study of cytomegalovirus exposure and HLA in healthy donors. The study ran its PCR with 60 Vbeta and 13 Jbeta primers. Some clones are missing from TCRdb's copy, which holds only in-frame ones; the method was immunoSEQ multiplex PCR. The table records fewer than 250,000 clones, about 85% of them present only once. The sequenced sample was PBMCs. These receptors were collected from a woman in her 50s in good health and CMV-seropositive.

This chain joins TRBV21-1 and TRBJ1-4; TRBD1 is the table's D call and was not checked against the DNA. TRBV21-1 is a pseudogene locus. The CDR3 is 16 amino acids. In DNA, the CDR3 is TGTGCCAGGATTTACAGGGTACTCGGAACTAATGAAAAACTGTTTTTT. This sequence encodes CARIYRVLGTNEKLFF.

This clone was recorded only once. This sequence joins TRBV11-2 and TRBJ2-1, with TRBD2 matching 8 bases. J gave up 4 bases and V 1 base, and 9 bases lay outside the gene matches. The CDR3 totals 17 residues. Germline V gene lookup returns CDR1 SGHAT and CDR2 FQNNGV. CDR3 residues: CASSLVRTRGGYNEQFF. CDR3 sequence (DNA): TGTGCCAGCAGCTTAGTGAGAACGCGCGGGGGGTACAATGAGCAGTTCTTC.

The chain carries TRBV27 and TRBJ2-7; weak D call: TRBD1 (6 bases). The V end was cut by 5 bases, the J end by 2 bases, with 13 bases between. The CDR3 extends over 14 amino acids. CDR1 MNHEY and CDR2 SMNVEV come from the germline V gene (reference sequence). The CDR3, as DNA: TGTGCCAGCAGTCTCTCAGGGGAGACCTACGAGCAGTACTTC. It encodes CASSLSGETYEQYF.

This chain links TRBV13 with TRBJ1-1, with D maybe TRBD1 (5 bases). The CDR3 sequence is 15 residues long. V was pared by 0 bases and J by 0 bases, with 8 bases between. The germline gives CDR1 PRHDT, CDR2 FYEKMQ (reference sequence). The CDR3 nucleotides are TGTGCCAGCAGCTTAGGGGCAGGGATGAACACTGAAGCTTTCTTT. This translates into CASSLGAGMNTEAFF. The whole variable domain, filled in from reference TRBV13 and TRBJ1-1, reads AAGVIQSPRHLIKEKRETATLKCYPIPRHDTVYWYQQGPGQDPQFLISFYEKMQSDKGSIPDRFSAQQFSDYHSELNMSSLELGDSALYFCASSLGAGMNTEAFFGQGTRLTVV.

V gene TRBV27 combines with J gene TRBJ2-5, with 8 bases that match TRBD1. The V gene end was trimmed by 5 bases and the J gene end by 5 bases; junction bases not matched to a gene: 19. Germline CDR1 and CDR2: MNHEY and SMNVEV (reference sequence). The CDR3 covers 18 residues. The CDR3 DNA follows: TGTGCCAGCAGTCTGGGGACAGGAGGACCTTTATTGTCGGAGACCCAGTACTTC. Translated, it gives CASSLGTGGPLLSETQYF.

V and J are TRBV10-2 and TRBJ1-1; D ambiguous. The V gene's germline CDR1 is WSHSY and CDR2 SAAADI. V was cut by 2 bases and J by 1 base, with 5 bases left in between. This CDR3 has 13 residues. CDR3 sequence (DNA): TGCGCCAGCAGTGAGGTTCAGAACACTGAAGCTTTCTTT. Its translation: CASSEVQNTEAFF.

CDR3 nucleotide sequence: TGCGCCAGCAGCTTGGTGGCAGGGGTCTTCACCGGGGAGCTGTTTTTT. It specifies CASSLVAGVFTGELFF. The rearrangement joins TRBV5-1 to TRBJ2-2; weak D call: TRBD1 (6 bases). The V end was cut by 0 bases, the J end by 4 bases, with 13 bases between. The CDR3 runs 16 residues. CDR1 and CDR2 from the germline V gene are SGHRS and YFSETQ.

The chain's CDR3 is CASSPTPGPPYEQYF. CDR3 nucleotide sequence: TGTGCCAGCAGCCCAACCCCAGGGCCACCCTACGAGCAGTACTTC. The chain is built from TRBV4-2 and TRBJ2-5; perhaps TRBD1 as D (5 bases). With the DNA end fitting TRBJ2-7 better, the J assignment may be wrong. This CDR3 has 15 amino acids. CDR1 is LGHNA and CDR2 is YNFKEQ in the germline V gene.

This rearrangement joins TRBV7-2 to TRBJ1-2; TRBD1 is a possible D gene (6 bases). CDR1 is SGHTA, CDR2 FQGNSA, per germline. The CDR3 runs 14 residues. The V gene lost 1 base and the J gene lost 4 bases, with 10 bases spanning the gap. The CDR3: CASSLDRGAYGYTF. In DNA, the CDR3 is TGTGCCAGCAGCTTAGATCGGGGGGCCTATGGCTACACCTTC.

This chain links TRBV7-3 with TRBJ2-2; 9 bases fit TRBD1. The junction had 13 bases not matched to a gene; V was cut back by 1 base and J by 1 base. There are 20 residues in the CDR3. Per germline, CDR1 SGHTA and CDR2 FQGTGA. CDR3 amino acids: CASSLNGPFPGQGNTGELFF. The CDR3 bases are TGTGCCAGCAGCTTAAACGGGCCCTTCCCGGGACAGGGGAACACCGGGGAGCTGTTTTTT.

The chain is built from TRBV10-1 and TRBJ2-7; 13 nucleotides agree with TRBD2. The CDR3 consists of 17 residues. Germline V lookup: CDR1 WNHNN, CDR2 SYGVQD (reference sequence). V was clipped by 6 bases and J by 0 bases; unmatched bases: 8. CDR3 region: CASSEGLAGATSYEQYF. The CDR3 DNA follows: TGCGCCAGCAGCGAAGGACTAGCGGGGGCCACCTCCTACGAGCAGTACTTC.

V usage is TRBV9 and J usage is TRBJ2-7; 8 nucleotides agree with TRBD1. This CDR3 comprises 16 residues. The V gene end was trimmed by 6 bases and the J gene end by 3 bases; junction bases not matched to a gene: 14. Germline V gene data show CDR1 as SGDLS and CDR2 as YYNGEE. The CDR3 spells CASIGTGQRLFYEQYF. The CDR3 region has the DNA TGTGCCAGCATTGGGACAGGACAACGTCTGTTCTACGAGCAGTACTTC.

The rearrangement links TRBV15 to TRBJ1-4; D is unclear. This CDR3 spans 16 amino acids. From germline, CDR1 is LNHNV and CDR2 YYDKDF (reference sequence). V was pared by 1 base and J by 4 bases, with 13 bases between. This CDR3 is CATSRGDQALNEKLFF. The CDR3 nucleotides are TGTGCCACCAGCAGAGGAGACCAGGCCCTTAATGAAAAACTGTTTTTT. Based on the CDR3 plus reference TRBV15 and TRBJ1-4, the full variable domain is DAMVIQNPRYQVTQFGKPVTLSCSQTLNHNVMYWYQQKSSQAPKLLFHYYDKDFNNEADTPDNFQSRRPNTSFCFLDIRSPGLGDTAMYLCATSRGDQALNEKLFFGSGTQLSVL.

The rearrangement uses TRBV30 and TRBJ2-3; 14 nucleotides match TRBD2. The ends lost 2 bases at V and 3 bases at J; junction bases unmatched: 10. The length of the CDR3 is 18 residues. Per the germline V gene, CDR1 is GTSNPN and CDR2 is SVGIG (reference sequence). The CDR3 DNA sequence: TGTGCCTGGAGTTCCACCAGACTAGCGGGGGGGCTGACAGATACGCAGTATTTT. Translated: CAWSSTRLAGGLTDTQYF.

V and J are TRBV7-9 and TRBJ2-7, with TRBD1 matching 7 bases. V gave up 5 bases and J gave up 6 bases; unmatched junction bases: 10. CDR1 is SEHNR, CDR2 FQNEAQ, per germline (reference sequence). The CDR3 spans 14 residues. The CDR3 loop reads CASSPTQGVAEQYF. DNA of the CDR3: TGTGCCAGCAGCCCCACCCAGGGGGTCGCCGAGCAGTACTTC.

This clone turned up a few times. The V and J genes are TRBV4-3 and TRBJ1-3; the D is unclear. Trimming took 2 bases from V and 0 from J, leaving 17 bases between them. Per germline, CDR1 LGHNA and CDR2 YSLEER. This CDR3 has 18 residues. Written as DNA, the CDR3 is TGCGCCAGCAGCCAAAGACGGGAATCTCCGAACTCTGGAAACACCATATATTTT. Its translation: CASSQRRESPNSGNTIYF.

The V call is TRBV5-1, the J call TRBJ1-1; a possible D gene is TRBD1 (6 bases). The CDR3 totals 15 residues. Trimming removed 4 bases at V and 1 base at J, with 14 bases between. CDR1 and CDR2 from the germline V gene are SGHRS and YFSETQ. Written as DNA, the CDR3 is TGCGCCAGCAGCCTGTCGGGACACAAGAACACTGAAGCTTTCTTT. This gives the protein CASSLSGHKNTEAFF.

CDR3 sequence: CASSLELAGGPRDTQYF. DNA for the CDR3: TGCGCCAGCAGCTTGGAACTAGCGGGGGGGCCAAGAGATACGCAGTATTTT. The rearrangement joins TRBV5-1 to TRBJ2-3; 13 nucleotides match TRBD2. The CDR3 spans 17 residues. V was pared by 0 bases and J by 5 bases, with 6 bases of the junction left unmatched. Per the germline V gene, CDR1 is SGHRS and CDR2 is YFSETQ.

CDR3 sequence reads: CASSLTGGNEKLFF. CDR3 in DNA: TGTGCCAGTAGTCTTACAGGGGGCAATGAAAAACTGTTTTTT. This chain uses TRBV19 with TRBJ1-4, with 9 positions matching TRBD1. Per the germline V gene, CDR1 is LNHDA and CDR2 is SQIVND (reference sequence). The length of the CDR3 is 14 residues. Losses at the gene ends were 5 bases for V and 5 bases for J; bases not matched to a gene: 3.

Only one count was recorded for this clone. The chain uses TRBV7-2 and TRBJ2-1; TRBD2 might be the D (5 bases). Per the germline V gene, CDR1 is SGHTA and CDR2 is FQGNSA. This CDR3 is 11 amino acids long. V lost 5 bases, J lost 8 bases, and 7 bases lay in between. The CDR3 region is CASSGGYEQFF. In nucleotides, the CDR3 is TGTGCCAGCAGCGGAGGTTATGAGCAGTTCTTC.

This chain links TRBV7-9 with TRBJ2-1; the match to TRBD2 covers 16 bases. J was trimmed by 8 bases and V by 5 bases; bases with no gene match: 6. This CDR3 has 16 residues. Germline V gene sequence: CDR1 SEHNR, CDR2 FQNEAQ (reference sequence). DNA of the CDR3: TGTGCCAGCAGCCGGGGACTAGCGGGGGGGTCAGATGAGCAGTTCTTC. Encoded protein: CASSRGLAGGSDEQFF.

This chain uses TRBV19 with TRBJ2-5, with TRBD2 matching over 9 bases. Looked up from germline, CDR1 is LNHDA and CDR2 is SQIVND (reference sequence). V lost 5 bases, J lost 3 bases, and 10 bases stayed unmatched. The CDR3 has 16 amino acids. The CDR3 is CASSPTALAGKETQYF. CDR3 sequence (DNA): TGTGCCAGTAGTCCGACTGCTCTAGCGGGGAAAGAGACCCAGTACTTC.

This clone has a handful of counts. This chain links TRBV6-6 with TRBJ1-1; 10 positions agree with TRBD1. V lost 6 bases to trimming and J lost 11 bases; unmatched junction nucleotides: 12. The germline V gene encodes CDR1 MNHNY and CDR2 SVGAGI (reference sequence). This CDR3 contains 14 residues. The CDR3 reads CASSPTGTGDGAFF. CDR3 in DNA: TGTGCCAGCAGCCCGACCGGGACAGGGGATGGGGCTTTCTTT.

The CDR3 DNA is TGTGCCTGGAGTACAGGCAACACCGGGGAGCTGTTTTTT. It encodes CAWSTGNTGELFF. The chain couples TRBV30 to TRBJ2-2; TRBD1 is a possible D gene (5 bases). There are 13 residues in the CDR3. From germline, CDR1 is GTSNPN and CDR2 SVGIG (reference sequence). Trimming stripped 2 bases from V and 2 bases from J, with 6 bases between.

This clone turned up a few times. This chain links TRBV28 with TRBJ1-2; no clear D gene. The germline V gene encodes CDR1 MDHEN and CDR2 SYDVKM. This CDR3 is 13 amino acids long. Trimming took off 1 base at V and 8 bases at J, with 11 bases between the two ends. The CDR3 coding sequence is TGTGCCAGCAGTTTATTCGCGGGCCGAGGCTACACCTTC. The encoded protein is CASSLFAGRGYTF.

The chain recombines TRBV5-5 with TRBJ1-5; 7 positions agree with TRBD1. The CDR3 spans 19 residues. The V gene's germline CDR1 is SGHKS and CDR2 YYEKEE (reference sequence). V was clipped by 4 bases and J by 0 bases; unmatched bases: 16. The CDR3: CASSHSGQTRSYSNQPQHF. In nucleotides, the CDR3 is TGTGCCAGCAGCCATTCGGGACAGACGCGTTCTTATAGCAATCAGCCCCAGCATTTT.

This clone was observed a few times. The chain recombines TRBV6-4 with TRBJ2-3; D is undetermined. V was shortened by 3 bases and J by 2 bases, with 15 bases between the two germline ends. Germline CDR1 is MRHNA and CDR2 is SNTAGT. CDR3 size: 16 residues. The CDR3 region is CASSDVGRSDTDTQYF. The DNA for the CDR3 is TGTGCCAGCAGTGATGTGGGCAGGTCGGACACAGATACGCAGTATTTT.

This sequence joins TRBV5-1 and TRBJ1-1, with TRBD1 identical over 9 bases. Germline values: CDR1 SGHRS, CDR2 YFSETQ. With V trimmed by 4 bases and J by 3 bases, 4 bases remained unmatched. The CDR3 spans 14 residues. For the CDR3, the DNA is TGCGCCAGCAGCATACAGGGGGCAGACACTGAAGCTTTCTTT. It specifies CASSIQGADTEAFF.

The rearrangement uses TRBV19 and TRBJ2-3; D is unclear. Germline loops: CDR1 LNHDA, CDR2 SQIVND (reference sequence). The CDR3 is made up of 15 amino acids. The V and J ends lost 2 bases and 0 bases respectively, with 9 bases between them. As DNA, the CDR3 is TGTGCCAGTAGTATATCCGTTTCTAGCACAGATACGCAGTATTTT. It yields the protein CASSISVSSTDTQYF.